This T cell receptor (beta chain) was recorded in a study of cytomegalovirus exposure and HLA in healthy donors. Study-level findings and limits: Productive rates of about 90% or about 30% were seen for most TCR beta V segments in an earlier analysis. Cytomegalovirus association was listed for approximately 160 TCR beta chains. Most TCR sequences were seen very rarely across donors, but some public TCRs occurred in many.

With 60 Vbeta and 13 Jbeta primers, the PCR was carried out. Generated by immunoSEQ multiplex PCR, the TCRdb table keeps only in-frame clones and is missing some. The repertoire holds 150,000 to 200,000 clones, with just under 80% as singletons. The CDR3 extends over 14 amino acids. V was shortened by 5 bases and J by 6 bases, with 19 bases between the two germline ends. The germline CDR1 and CDR2 sequences are SQVTM and ANQGSEA. A word on this clone: Its cognate antigen is unknown.

Sequenced: PBMCs. This clonotype was obtained from a young man in good health and CMV-seropositive. This sequence joins TRBV29-1 and TRBJ1-2, with a weak D call TRBD1 (5 bases). CDR3 residues: CSVLRTGGKDGYTF. CDR3 sequence (DNA): TGCAGCGTTCTCCGTACGGGGGGGAAGGATGGCTACACCTTC.